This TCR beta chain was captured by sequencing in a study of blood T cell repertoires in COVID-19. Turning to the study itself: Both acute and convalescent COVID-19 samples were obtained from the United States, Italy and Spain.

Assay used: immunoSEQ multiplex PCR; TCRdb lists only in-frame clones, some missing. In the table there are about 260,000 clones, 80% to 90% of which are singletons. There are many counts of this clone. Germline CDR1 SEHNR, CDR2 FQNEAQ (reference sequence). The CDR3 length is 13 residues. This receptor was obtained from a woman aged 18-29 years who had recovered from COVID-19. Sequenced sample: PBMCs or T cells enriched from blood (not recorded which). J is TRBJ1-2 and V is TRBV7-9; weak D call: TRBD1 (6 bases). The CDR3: CASALGADYGYTF. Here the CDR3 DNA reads TGTGCATCCGCCCTGGGGGCCGACTATGGCTACACCTTC.